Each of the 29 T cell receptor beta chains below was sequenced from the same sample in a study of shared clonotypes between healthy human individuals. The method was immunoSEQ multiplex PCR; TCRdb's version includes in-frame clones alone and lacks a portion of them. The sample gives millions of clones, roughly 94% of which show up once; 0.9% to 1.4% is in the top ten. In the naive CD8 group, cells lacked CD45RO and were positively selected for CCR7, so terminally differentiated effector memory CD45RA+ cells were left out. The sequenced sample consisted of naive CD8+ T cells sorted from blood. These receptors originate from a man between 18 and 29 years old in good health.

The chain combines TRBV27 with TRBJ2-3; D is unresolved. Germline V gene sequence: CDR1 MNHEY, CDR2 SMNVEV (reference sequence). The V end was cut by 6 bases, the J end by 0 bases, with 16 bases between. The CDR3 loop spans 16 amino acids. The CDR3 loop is CASSPLPVTSTDTQYF. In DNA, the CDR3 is TGTGCCAGCAGCCCCCTCCCGGTGACTAGCACAGATACGCAGTATTTT.

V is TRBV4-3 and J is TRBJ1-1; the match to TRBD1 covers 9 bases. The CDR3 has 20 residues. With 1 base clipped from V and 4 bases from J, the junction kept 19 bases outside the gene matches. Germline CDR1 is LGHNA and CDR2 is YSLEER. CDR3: CASSQAPPLGTGGASTEAFF. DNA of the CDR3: TGCGCCAGCAGCCAAGCTCCCCCCTTAGGAACAGGGGGCGCATCCACTGAAGCTTTCTTT.

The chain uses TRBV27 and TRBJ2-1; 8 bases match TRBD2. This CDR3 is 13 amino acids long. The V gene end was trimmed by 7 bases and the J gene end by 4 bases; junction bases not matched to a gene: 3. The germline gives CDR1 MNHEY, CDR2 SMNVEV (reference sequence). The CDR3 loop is CASNSGAYNEQFF. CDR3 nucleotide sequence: TGTGCCAGCAATAGCGGGGCGTACAATGAGCAGTTCTTC.

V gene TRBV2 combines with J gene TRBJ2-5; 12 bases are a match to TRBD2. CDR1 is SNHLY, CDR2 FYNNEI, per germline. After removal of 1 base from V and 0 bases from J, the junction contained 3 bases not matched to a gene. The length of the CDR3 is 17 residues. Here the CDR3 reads CASSEGLAGANQETQYF. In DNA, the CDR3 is TGTGCCAGCAGTGAAGGACTAGCGGGGGCGAACCAAGAGACCCAGTACTTC.

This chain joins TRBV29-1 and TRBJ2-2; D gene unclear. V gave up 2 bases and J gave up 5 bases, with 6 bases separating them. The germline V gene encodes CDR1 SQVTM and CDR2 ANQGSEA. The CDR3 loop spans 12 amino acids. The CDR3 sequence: CSVEWVTGELFF. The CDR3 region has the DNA TGCAGCGTTGAATGGGTAACCGGGGAGCTGTTTTTT.

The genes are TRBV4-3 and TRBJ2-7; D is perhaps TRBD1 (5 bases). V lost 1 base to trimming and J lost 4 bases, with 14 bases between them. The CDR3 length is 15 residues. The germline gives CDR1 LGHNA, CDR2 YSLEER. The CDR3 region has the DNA TGCGCCAGCAGCCAAGGCGACAGCCCCCGTTACGAGCAGTACTTC. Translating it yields CASSQGDSPRYEQYF.

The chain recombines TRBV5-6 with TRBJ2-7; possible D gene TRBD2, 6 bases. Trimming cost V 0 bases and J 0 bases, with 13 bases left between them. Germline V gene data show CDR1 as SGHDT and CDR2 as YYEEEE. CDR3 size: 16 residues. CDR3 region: CASSLEGAGISYEQYF. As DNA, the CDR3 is TGTGCCAGCAGCTTGGAGGGAGCGGGTATCTCCTACGAGCAGTACTTC.

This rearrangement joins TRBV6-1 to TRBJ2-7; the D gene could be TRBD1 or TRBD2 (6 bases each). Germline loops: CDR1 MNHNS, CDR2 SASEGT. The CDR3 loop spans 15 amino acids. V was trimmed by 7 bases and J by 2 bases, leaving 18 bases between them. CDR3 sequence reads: CASKSGATAAYEQYF. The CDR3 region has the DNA TGTGCCAGCAAGTCGGGGGCCACCGCTGCCTACGAGCAGTACTTC.

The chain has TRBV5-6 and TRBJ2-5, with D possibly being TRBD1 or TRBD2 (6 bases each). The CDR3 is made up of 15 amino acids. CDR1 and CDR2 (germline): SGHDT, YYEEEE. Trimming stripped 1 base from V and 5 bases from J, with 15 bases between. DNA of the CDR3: TGTGCCAGCAGCTTGCAGGGGACTCCCGCTGAGACCCAGTACTTC. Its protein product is CASSLQGTPAETQYF.

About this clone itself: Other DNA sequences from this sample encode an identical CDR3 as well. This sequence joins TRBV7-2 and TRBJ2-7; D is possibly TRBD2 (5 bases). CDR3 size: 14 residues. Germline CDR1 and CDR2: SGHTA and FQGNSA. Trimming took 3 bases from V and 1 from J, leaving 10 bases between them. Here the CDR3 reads CASSLGVGSYEQYF. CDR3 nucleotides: TGTGCCAGCAGCTTGGGAGTGGGGTCCTACGAGCAGTACTTC.

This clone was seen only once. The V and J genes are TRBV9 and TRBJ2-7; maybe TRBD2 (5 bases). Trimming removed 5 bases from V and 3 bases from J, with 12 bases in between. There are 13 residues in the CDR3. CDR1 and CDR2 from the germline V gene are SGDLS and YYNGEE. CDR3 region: CASSGGLNYEQYF. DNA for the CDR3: TGTGCCAGCAGTGGCGGGCTGAACTACGAGCAGTACTTC.

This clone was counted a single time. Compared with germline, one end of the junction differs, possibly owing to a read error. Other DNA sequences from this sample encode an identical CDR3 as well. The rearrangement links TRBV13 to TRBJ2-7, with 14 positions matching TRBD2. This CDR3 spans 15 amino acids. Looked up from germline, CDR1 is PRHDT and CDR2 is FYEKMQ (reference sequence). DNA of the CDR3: TGTGCCAGCAGCCTAGGACTAGCGGGAGGTTACGAGCAGTACTTC. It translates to CASSLGLAGGYEQYF.

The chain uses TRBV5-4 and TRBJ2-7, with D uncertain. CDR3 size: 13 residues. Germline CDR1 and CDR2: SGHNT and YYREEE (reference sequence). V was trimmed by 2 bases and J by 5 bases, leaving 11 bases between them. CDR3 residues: CASSLGFSDEQYF. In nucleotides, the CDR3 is TGTGCCAGCAGCTTAGGGTTCAGCGACGAGCAGTACTTC.

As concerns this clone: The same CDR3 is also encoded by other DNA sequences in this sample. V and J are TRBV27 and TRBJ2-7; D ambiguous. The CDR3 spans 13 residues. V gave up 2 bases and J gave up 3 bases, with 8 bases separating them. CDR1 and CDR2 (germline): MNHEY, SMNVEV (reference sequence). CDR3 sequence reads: CASSLDIGYEQYF. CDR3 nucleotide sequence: TGTGCCAGCAGTTTAGACATCGGCTACGAGCAGTACTTC.

CDR3 nucleotide sequence: TGTGCCAGCAGCTTGTGGAAAAAGGGGGACACTGAAGCTTTCTTT. Encoded protein: CASSLWKKGDTEAFF. The chain joins TRBV5-6 to TRBJ1-1, with D possibly TRBD1 on 6 matching bases. Between the trimmed V and J ends, which lost 1 base and 3 bases, there was a span of 13 bases. This CDR3 region has 15 residues. The V gene's germline CDR1 is SGHDT and CDR2 YYEEEE.

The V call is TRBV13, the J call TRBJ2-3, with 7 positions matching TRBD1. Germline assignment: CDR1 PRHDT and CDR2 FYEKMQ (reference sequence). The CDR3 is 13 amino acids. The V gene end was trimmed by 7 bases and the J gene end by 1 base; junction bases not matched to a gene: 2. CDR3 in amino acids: CASTGTGTDTQYF. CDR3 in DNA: TGTGCCAGCACCGGGACAGGCACAGATACGCAGTATTTT.

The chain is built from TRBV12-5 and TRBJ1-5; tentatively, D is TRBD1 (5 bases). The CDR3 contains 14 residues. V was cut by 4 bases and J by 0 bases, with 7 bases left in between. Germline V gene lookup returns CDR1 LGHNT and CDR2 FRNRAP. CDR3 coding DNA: TGTGCTAGTGGTTCCGGGGGTAGCAATCAGCCCCAGCATTTT. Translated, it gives CASGSGGSNQPQHF.

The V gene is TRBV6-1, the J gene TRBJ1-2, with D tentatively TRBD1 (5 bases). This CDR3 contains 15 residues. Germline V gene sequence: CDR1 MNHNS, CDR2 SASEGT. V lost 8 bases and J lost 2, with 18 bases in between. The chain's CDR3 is CASPHVGDGNYGYTF. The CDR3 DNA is TGTGCCAGCCCTCATGTGGGGGATGGAAACTATGGCTACACCTTC.

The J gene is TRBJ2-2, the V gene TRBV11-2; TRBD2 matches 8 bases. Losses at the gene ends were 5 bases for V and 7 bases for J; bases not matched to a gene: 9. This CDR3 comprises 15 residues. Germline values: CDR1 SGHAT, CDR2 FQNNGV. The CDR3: CASSPLTAGGGELFF. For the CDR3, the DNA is TGTGCCAGCAGCCCGTTGACGGCGGGAGGCGGGGAGCTGTTTTTT. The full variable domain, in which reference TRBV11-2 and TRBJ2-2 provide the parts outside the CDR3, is EAGVAQSPRYKIIEKRQSVAFWCNPISGHATLYWYQQILGQGPKLLIQFQNNGVVDDSQLPKDRFSAERLKGVDSTLKIQPAKLEDSAVYLCASSPLTAGGGELFFGEGSRLTVL.

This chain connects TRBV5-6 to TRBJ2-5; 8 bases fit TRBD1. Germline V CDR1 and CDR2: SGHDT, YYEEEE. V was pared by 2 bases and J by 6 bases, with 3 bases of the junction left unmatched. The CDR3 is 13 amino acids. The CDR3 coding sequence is TGTGCCAGCAGCTTCGGACAGGGAAAGACCCAGTACTTC. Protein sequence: CASSFGQGKTQYF. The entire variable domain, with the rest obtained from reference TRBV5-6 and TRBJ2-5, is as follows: DAGVTQSPTHLIKTRGQQVTLRCSPKSGHDTVSWYQQALGQGPQFIFQYYEEEERQRGNFPDRFSGHQFPNYSSELNVNALLLGDSALYLCASSFGQGKTQYFGPGTRLLVL.

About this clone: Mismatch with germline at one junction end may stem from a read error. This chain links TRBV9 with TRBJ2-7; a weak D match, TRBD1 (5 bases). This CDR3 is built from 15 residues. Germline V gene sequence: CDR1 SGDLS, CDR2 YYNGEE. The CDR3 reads CASSVAFETVHDQYF. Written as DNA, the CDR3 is TGTGCCAGCAGCGTAGCTTTCGAGACAGTACACGACCAGTACTTC.

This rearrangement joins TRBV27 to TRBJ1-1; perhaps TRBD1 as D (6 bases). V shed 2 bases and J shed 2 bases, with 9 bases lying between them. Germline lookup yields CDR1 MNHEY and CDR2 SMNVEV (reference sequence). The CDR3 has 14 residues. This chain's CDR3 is CASSLTGHNTEAFF. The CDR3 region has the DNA TGTGCCAGCAGTTTAACAGGGCATAACACTGAAGCTTTCTTT.

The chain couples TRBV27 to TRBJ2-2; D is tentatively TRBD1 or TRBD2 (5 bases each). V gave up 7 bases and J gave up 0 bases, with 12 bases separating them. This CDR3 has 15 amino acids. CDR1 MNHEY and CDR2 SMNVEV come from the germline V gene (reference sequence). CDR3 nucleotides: TGTGCCAGCAACCAAGGGACGGCGAACACCGGGGAGCTGTTTTTT. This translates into CASNQGTANTGELFF.

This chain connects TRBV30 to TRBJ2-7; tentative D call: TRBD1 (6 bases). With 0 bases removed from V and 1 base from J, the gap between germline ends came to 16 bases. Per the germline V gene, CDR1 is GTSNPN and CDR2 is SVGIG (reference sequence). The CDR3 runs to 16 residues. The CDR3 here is CAWSVRPGEMSYEQYF. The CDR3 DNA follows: TGTGCCTGGAGTGTACGGCCAGGGGAAATGTCCTACGAGCAGTACTTC.

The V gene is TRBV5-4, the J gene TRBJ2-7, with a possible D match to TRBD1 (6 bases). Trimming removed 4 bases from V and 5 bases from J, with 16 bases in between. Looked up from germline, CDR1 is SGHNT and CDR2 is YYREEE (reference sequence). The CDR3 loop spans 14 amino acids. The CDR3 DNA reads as TGTGCCAGCAGCGCCGGGACACGGGAACACGAGCAGTACTTC. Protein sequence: CASSAGTREHEQYF.

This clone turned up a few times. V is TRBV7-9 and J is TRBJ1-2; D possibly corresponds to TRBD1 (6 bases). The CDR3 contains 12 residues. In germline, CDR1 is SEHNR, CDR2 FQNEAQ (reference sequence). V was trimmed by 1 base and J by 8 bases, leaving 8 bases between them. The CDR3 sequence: CASSLGQAGYTF. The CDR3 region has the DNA TGTGCCAGCAGCTTAGGACAGGCAGGCTACACCTTC.

The CDR3 DNA is TGTGCCATCAGTGAGTCGAATCAGTTTCACACTGAAGCTTTCTTT. Protein product: CAISESNQFHTEAFF. The chain uses TRBV10-3 and TRBJ1-1; unclear D gene. This CDR3 spans 15 amino acids. The V end was cut by 0 bases, the J end by 3 bases, with 11 bases between. Germline V gives CDR1 ENHRY, CDR2 SYGVKD.

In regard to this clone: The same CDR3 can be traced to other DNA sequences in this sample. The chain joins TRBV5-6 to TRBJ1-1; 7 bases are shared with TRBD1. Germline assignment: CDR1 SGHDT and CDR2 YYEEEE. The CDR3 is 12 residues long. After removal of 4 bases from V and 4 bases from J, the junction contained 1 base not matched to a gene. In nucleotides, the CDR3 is TGTGCCAGCAGCCCAGGGGGCACTGAAGCTTTCTTT. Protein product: CASSPGGTEAFF.

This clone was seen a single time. The CDR3 sequence is CASRGGTEAFF. CDR3 DNA: TGTGCCAGCAGGGGGGGAACTGAAGCTTTCTTT. The genes are TRBV4-2 and TRBJ1-1, with a tentative D call TRBD1 (5 bases). This CDR3 has 11 residues. Trimming stripped 6 bases from V and 5 bases from J, with 7 bases between. The germline CDR1 and CDR2 sequences are LGHNA and YNFKEQ.